The 19 T cell receptor beta chains below were found in one sample sequenced in a study of T cell responses to AZD1222 COVID-19 vaccine (dated by TCRdb to the early 2020s). Reading the label with the study, this specimen's time point is: baseline before first vaccination. The method was the immunoSEQ multiplex PCR assay. The table was pulled from immuneACCESS by TCRdb, which kept in-frame rearrangements only. Such tables lose some clones; where checked, under half of the loss comes from unresolved V genes, and the rest has no known cause. Counted in this sample were 100,000 or so clones; around 87% of them appeared once. The leading ten clones occupy about 2.3% of the sample. The source material was peripheral blood, sampled on day 0 of AZD1222 vaccination. These receptors came from an adult in good health.

V usage is TRBV19 and J usage is TRBJ1-1, with 8 bases fitting TRBD1. Germline loops: CDR1 LNHDA, CDR2 SQIVND (reference sequence). There are 13 residues in the CDR3. Unmatched junction bases numbered 2, after V lost 5 bases and J lost 3 bases. CDR3 coding DNA: TGTGCCAGTAGTGCAGGGGGCGACACTGAAGCTTTCTTT. Its translation: CASSAGGDTEAFF.

This chain joins TRBV6-5 and TRBJ1-2; D gene uncertain. This CDR3 has 14 amino acids. CDR1 is MNHEY and CDR2 is SVGAGI in the germline V gene. V was pared by 0 bases and J by 8 bases, with 13 bases between. Here the CDR3 reads CASSYSVDRWGYTF. CDR3 DNA: TGTGCCAGCAGTTACTCGGTGGACCGATGGGGCTACACCTTC.

The V call is TRBV6-5, the J call TRBJ1-5; a possible D gene is TRBD1 (5 bases). This CDR3 has 14 residues. Germline V CDR1 and CDR2: MNHEY, SVGAGI. V was pared by 11 bases and J by 5 bases, with 19 bases between. The CDR3 DNA is TGTGCCGGCGGTAATGACAGAACTTATCAGCCCCAGCATTTT. This translates into CAGGNDRTYQPQHF.

In its sample, this clone was seen a few times. The chain combines TRBV7-9 with TRBJ1-1; D not resolved. The CDR3 totals 13 residues. Trimming removed 0 bases from V and 7 bases from J, with 9 bases in between. CDR1 is SEHNR, CDR2 FQNEAQ, per germline (reference sequence). CDR3 in amino acids: CASSLADVDEAFF. In DNA, the CDR3 is TGTGCCAGCAGCTTAGCGGACGTGGATGAAGCTTTCTTT.

This chain connects TRBV19 to TRBJ2-7; possible D gene TRBD1, 6 bases. Trimming pared 0 bases from V and 3 bases from J, leaving 9 bases between. This CDR3 is built from 14 residues. Germline V gene data show CDR1 as LNHDA and CDR2 as SQIVND (reference sequence). The CDR3 nucleotides are TGTGCCAGTAGTATAGAGGACAGCCGCTACGAGCAGTACTTC. Translated: CASSIEDSRYEQYF.

The chain employs TRBV7-9 and TRBJ1-2; D unclear. The V end was cut by 5 bases, the J end by 8 bases, with 18 bases between. Germline CDR1 reads SEHNR; CDR2 reads FQNEAQ (reference sequence). This CDR3 comprises 14 residues. In DNA form, the CDR3 reads TGTGCCAGCAGCGCCGACCCGGTGCCCCGAGGCTACACCTTC. Its translation is CASSADPVPRGYTF.

The CDR3 nucleotides are TGTGCCAGCTCGGCAGGGACGACCAATGAAAAACTGTTTTTT. Its translation is CASSAGTTNEKLFF. This rearrangement joins TRBV28 to TRBJ1-4; a possible D gene is TRBD1 (5 bases). This CDR3 contains 14 residues. The V end was cut by 8 bases, the J end by 5 bases, with 15 bases between. In germline, CDR1 is MDHEN, CDR2 SYDVKM.

This chain joins TRBV13 and TRBJ1-1, with D maybe TRBD1 (6 bases). This CDR3 has 14 residues. Germline V gene lookup returns CDR1 PRHDT and CDR2 FYEKMQ (reference sequence). V was pared by 5 bases and J by 3 bases, with 13 bases between. The CDR3 sequence: CASSLRGRHTEAFF. The CDR3 nucleotides read TGTGCCAGCAGCCTAAGGGGGAGGCACACTGAAGCTTTCTTT.

The chain has TRBV12-3 or TRBV12-4 and TRBJ2-3; D is unclear. V lost 4 bases and J 4 bases, leaving 9 bases between the germline ends. The CDR3 has 13 residues. CDR3 coding DNA: TGTGCCAGCAGTTCCCCTCCACCAGATACGCAGTATTTT. It specifies CASSSPPPDTQYF.

The chain joins TRBV28 to TRBJ2-1; 7 nucleotides agree with TRBD2. The ends lost 11 bases at V and 1 base at J; junction bases unmatched: 5. Germline CDR1 MDHEN, CDR2 SYDVKM. This CDR3 has 13 amino acids. The CDR3 DNA reads TGTGCCGGGGGGGGAAGGTCCTACAATGAGCAGTTCTTC. Protein sequence: CAGGGRSYNEQFF.

This chain uses TRBV5-4 with TRBJ1-1, with TRBD1 as a possible D gene (6 bases). Germline CDR1 is SGHNT and CDR2 is YYREEE (reference sequence). The CDR3 runs 13 residues. Trimming took off 4 bases at V and 1 base at J, with 8 bases between the two ends. CDR3 bases: TGTGCCAGCAGCGGGGGACAGAACACTGAAGCTTTCTTT. Protein product: CASSGGQNTEAFF.

V usage is TRBV27 and J usage is TRBJ1-1; no clear D. Germline lookup yields CDR1 MNHEY and CDR2 SMNVEV (reference sequence). The CDR3 consists of 12 residues. Trimming removed 5 bases at V and 2 bases at J, with 6 bases between. The CDR3 bases are TGTGCCAGCAGTCGAGGCAACACTGAAGCTTTCTTT. It codes for CASSRGNTEAFF.

The gene calls are TRBV11-2 and TRBJ1-3, with D unresolved. The CDR3 has 15 amino acids. V lost 5 bases and J lost 0, with 11 bases in between. Per germline, CDR1 SGHAT and CDR2 FQNNGV. The CDR3 DNA follows: TGTGCCAGCAGCCATAGTACGGTCTCTGGAAACACCATATATTTT. Amino acid sequence: CASSHSTVSGNTIYF. Together with reference TRBV11-2 and TRBJ1-3, the CDR3 gives the full variable domain: EAGVAQSPRYKIIEKRQSVAFWCNPISGHATLYWYQQILGQGPKLLIQFQNNGVVDDSQLPKDRFSAERLKGVDSTLKIQPAKLEDSAVYLCASSHSTVSGNTIYFGEGSWLTVV.

The V and J genes are TRBV27 and TRBJ1-2; D perhaps matches TRBD1 (6 bases). Germline-derived CDR1 and CDR2 are MNHEY and SMNVEV (reference sequence). CDR3 length equals 15 residues. V gave up 4 bases and J gave up 8 bases, with 20 bases separating them. CDR3 coding DNA: TGTGCCAGCAGTTCTGCCCAGGGGACGGGGGGCGGCTACACCTTC. As protein: CASSSAQGTGGGYTF.

This clone came up once. This chain joins TRBV23-1 and TRBJ1-2, with unresolved D. TRBV23-1 falls under the ORF class, with uncertain function. This CDR3 has 13 amino acids. The V end lost 0 bases, the J end lost 3 bases, and 5 bases lay between the germline ends. This CDR3 reads CASSQSKDYGYTF. The CDR3 nucleotides read TGCGCCAGCAGTCAATCGAAAGACTATGGCTACACCTTC.

The chain combines TRBV7-6 with TRBJ1-5; D gene unclear. The CDR3 contains 13 residues. V lost 1 base and J lost 6, with 7 bases in between. Germline CDR1 and CDR2: SGHVS and FNYEAQ. The CDR3 DNA reads TGTGCCAGCAGCTTAGAGGTGACTCAGCCCCAGCATTTT. Protein: CASSLEVTQPQHF. The whole variable domain, remainder taken from reference TRBV7-6 and TRBJ1-5, is GAGVSQSPRYKVTKRGQDVALRCDPISGHVSLYWYRQALGQGPEFLTYFNYEAQQDKSGLPNDRFSAERPEGSISTLTIQRTEQRDSAMYRCASSLEVTQPQHFGDGTRLSIL.

This chain joins TRBV15 and TRBJ1-3; D perhaps matches TRBD1 (6 bases). V was cut by 9 bases and J by 0 bases, with 12 bases left in between. Per germline, CDR1 LNHNV and CDR2 YYDKDF (reference sequence). The CDR3 consists of 14 residues. DNA for the CDR3: TGTGCCACTCGACAGGAAAGCTCTGGAAACACCATATATTTT. It yields the protein CATRQESSGNTIYF.

V is TRBV5-1 and J is TRBJ1-1, with 9 bases matching TRBD1. CDR1 is SGHRS and CDR2 is YFSETQ in the germline V gene. This CDR3 comprises 17 residues. Trimming cost V 0 bases and J 4 bases; bases outside gene matches: 10. CDR3 in amino acids: CASSLVRDRVGATEAFF. The CDR3 nucleotides read TGCGCCAGCAGCTTGGTCCGGGACAGGGTAGGGGCCACTGAAGCTTTCTTT.

The gene calls are TRBV4-2 and TRBJ1-6, with D unresolved. The CDR3 spans 14 residues. Germline V gives CDR1 LGHNA, CDR2 YNFKEQ. V was trimmed by 5 bases and J by 4 bases, leaving 9 bases between them. In DNA form, the CDR3 reads TGTGCCAGCAGCTACGGGGAGTATAATTCACCCCTCCACTTT. Translation gives CASSYGEYNSPLHF.